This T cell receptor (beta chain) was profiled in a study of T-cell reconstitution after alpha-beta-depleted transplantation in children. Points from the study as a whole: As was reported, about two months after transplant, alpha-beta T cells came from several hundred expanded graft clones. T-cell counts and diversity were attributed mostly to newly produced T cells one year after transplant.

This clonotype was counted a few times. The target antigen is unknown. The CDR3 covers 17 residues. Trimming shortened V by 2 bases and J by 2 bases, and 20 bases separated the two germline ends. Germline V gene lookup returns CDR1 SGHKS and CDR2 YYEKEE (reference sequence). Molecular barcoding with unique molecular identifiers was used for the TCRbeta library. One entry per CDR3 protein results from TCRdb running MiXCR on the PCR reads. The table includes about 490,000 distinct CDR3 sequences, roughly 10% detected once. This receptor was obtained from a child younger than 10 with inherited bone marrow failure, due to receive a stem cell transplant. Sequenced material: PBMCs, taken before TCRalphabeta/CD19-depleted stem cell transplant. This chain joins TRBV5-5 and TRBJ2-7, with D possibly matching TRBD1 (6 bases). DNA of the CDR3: TGTGCCAGCAGCTTATTGGACAGCCTCCTCCGGCCCTACGAGCAGTACTTC. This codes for CASSLLDSLLRPYEQYF.